Sequencing of this T cell receptor beta chain was carried out in a study of cytomegalovirus exposure and HLA in healthy donors. With 60 Vbeta and 13 Jbeta primers, the PCR was carried out. Produced via immunoSEQ multiplex PCR; TCRdb's table is partial and in-frame only. The data contain hundreds of thousands of clones, over 75% of them seen just once; the ten biggest clones take up 0.22%. The J segment lost 6 bases and the V segment lost 7 bases, leaving 11 bases of the junction unmatched. This CDR3 has 14 residues. From germline, CDR1 is SQVTM and CDR2 ANQGSEA. The receptor was derived from a girl aged 2 to 9 in good health and CMV-seronegative. V is TRBV29-1 and J is TRBJ2-2; 7 bases align to TRBD1. Sequenced input: PBMCs. CDR3 amino acids: CSAGAGTEAGELFF. Here the CDR3 DNA reads TGCAGCGCCGGCGCCGGGACAGAGGCCGGGGAGCTGTTTTTT.